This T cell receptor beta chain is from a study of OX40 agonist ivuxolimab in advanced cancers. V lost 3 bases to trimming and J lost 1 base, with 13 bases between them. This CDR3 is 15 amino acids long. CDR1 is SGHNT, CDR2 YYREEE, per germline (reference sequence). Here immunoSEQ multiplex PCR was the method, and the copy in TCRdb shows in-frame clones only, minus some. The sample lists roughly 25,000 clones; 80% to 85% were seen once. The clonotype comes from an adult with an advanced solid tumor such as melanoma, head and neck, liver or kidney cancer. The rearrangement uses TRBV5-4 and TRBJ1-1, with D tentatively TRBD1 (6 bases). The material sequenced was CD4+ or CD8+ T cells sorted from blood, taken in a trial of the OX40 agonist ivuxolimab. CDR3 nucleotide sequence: TGTGCCAGCAGCTGGGGGCGGGGCCCGAACACTGAAGCTTTCTTT. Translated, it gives CASSWGRGPNTEAFF.